What follows is one T cell receptor delta chain and its context. The antigen it recognizes is unknown. The sample holds no much larger clone one base away, and base qualities are not on file. This specimen comes from a study of gamma-delta T cells after stem cell transplantation (TCRdb year 2016). Libraries were built with RT-PCR. Sequencing was performed on an Illumina MiSeq. TCRdb called clones from the public reads with CATT, and repeated DNA sequences were later combined into one row. Recorded for this sample are about 5,000 delta-chain clones; around 1.9% of them occurred a single time. The top ten clones comprise approximately 30% of the sample. Trimming leaves V shorter by 0 bases and J shorter by 4 bases, with the junction holding 12 bases beyond the gene matches. The germline V gene supplies CDR1 GEAIGNYY and CDR2 EKD. Reading from cysteine to phenylalanine, the CDR3 counts 18 amino acids. The entry retains the CDR3 DNA only, 54 bases that are in frame from base 1.

Source material: gamma-delta T cells. The clonotype originates from a human donor. It is not recorded whose cells these are; they may come from a transplant donor. The chain couples TRDV2 to TRDJ1; 11 nucleotides in the junction match TRDD3. In nucleotides, the sequence is TGTGCCTGTGACACCGTGGCTTCCCTGGGGGATACCGGCGATAAACTCATCTTT. This yields the protein CACDTVASLGDTGDKLIF.